Listed here are 13 T cell receptor beta chains from one sample, sequenced in a study of T cells in Graves' hyperthyroidism and ophthalmopathy. Amplified regions were TCR beta CDR3 sequences from RNA transcripts. When the TCR CDR3 underwent first-round RT-PCR, the HTBI primer set was used. TCRdb reprocessed the multiplex PCR reads via MiXCR and lists one record per CDR3 protein. This sample has roughly 180,000 distinct CDR3 sequences, with 8% to 9.5% found just once. The sample consisted of blood. Receptor source: a woman under 30 with Graves' hyperthyroidism that later progressed to Graves' ophthalmopathy.

This clonotype has a count of ten or more. The chain is built from TRBV5-1 and TRBJ2-1; tentatively, D is TRBD1 or TRBD2 (5 bases each). The germline V gene has CDR1 SGHRS and CDR2 YFSETQ. V lost 0 bases to trimming and J lost 8 bases, with 6 bases between them. The CDR3 runs to 12 residues. The CDR3 DNA reads as TGCGCCAGCAGCTTGGTGGGGGATGAGCAGTTCTTC. This encodes CASSLVGDEQFF.

Comment on this clonotype: A much larger clone lies a single base off, so this may be a read error. This CDR3 is missing its conserved last phenylalanine or tryptophan, likely due to a read error. This chain connects TRBV6-1 to TRBJ1-3; D remains unclear. The CDR3 is made up of 14 amino acids. Germline CDR1 reads MNHNS; CDR2 reads SASEGT. V was shortened by 6 bases and J by 0 bases, with 9 bases between the two germline ends. CDR3 sequence (DNA): TGTGCCAGCAGAACTAGTAGCTCTGGAAACACCATATATTTA. It encodes CASRTSSSGNTIYL.

In the case of this clonotype: A much more abundant neighbour one base away suggests this may be a read error. The CDR3 loop is CTSSRDNNEQFF. In DNA, the CDR3 is TGTACCAGCAGCCGGGACAACAATGAGCAGTTCTTC. This chain connects TRBV3-1 to TRBJ2-1; D perhaps matches TRBD1 (6 bases). Germline CDR1 is LGHDT and CDR2 is YNNKEL (reference sequence). This CDR3 is built from 12 residues.

In its sample, this clonotype was seen many times. The CDR3 DNA follows: TGTGCCAGCAGCGAAAGCTGGGGCACCGGGGAGCTGTTTTTT. It encodes CASSESWGTGELFF. This chain joins TRBV7-2 and TRBJ2-2, with D unclear. The CDR3 length is 14 residues. Germline CDR1 and CDR2: SGHTA and FQGNSA. Trimming left V 5 bases short and J 4 bases short, with 11 bases between. The whole variable domain, filled in from reference TRBV7-2 and TRBJ2-2, reads GAGVSQSPSNKVTEKGKDVELRCDPISGHTALYWYRQSLGQGLEFLIYFQGNSAPDKSGLPSDRFSAERTGGSVSTLTIQRTQQEDSAVYLCASSESWGTGELFFGEGSRLTVL.

This clonotype was seen repeatedly, ten times or more. The chain links TRBV30 to TRBJ1-1, with D tentatively TRBD1 (5 bases). Germline CDR1 is GTSNPN and CDR2 is SVGIG (reference sequence). The CDR3 is 12 amino acids. V was cut by 1 base and J by 3 bases, with 6 bases left in between. This CDR3 reads CAWSEGYTEAFF. The CDR3 nucleotides read TGTGCCTGGAGTGAGGGGTACACTGAAGCTTTCTTT.

This clonotype has ten or more counts. The chain carries TRBV5-1 and TRBJ1-1, with 7 bases that match TRBD1. CDR3 length: 15 amino acids. The ends lost 4 bases at V and 4 bases at J; junction bases unmatched: 10. The V gene's germline CDR1 is SGHRS and CDR2 YFSETQ. CDR3 loop: CASSGEQGLITEAFF. The CDR3 DNA reads TGCGCCAGCAGCGGGGAACAGGGGCTCATCACTGAAGCTTTCTTT.

The chain recombines TRBV6-2 or TRBV6-3 with TRBJ1-1; 8 nucleotides agree with TRBD1. CDR1 MNHEY and CDR2 SVGEGT come from the germline V gene. The ends lost 0 bases at V and 7 bases at J; junction bases unmatched: 10. The CDR3 has 16 residues. CDR3 sequence reads: CASSYSTQGARLEAFF. The DNA for the CDR3 is TGTGCCAGCAGTTACTCGACTCAGGGGGCCCGGCTTGAAGCTTTCTTT.

This clonotype turned up a few times. V and J are TRBV5-6 and TRBJ2-7; D is undetermined. Looked up from germline, CDR1 is SGHDT and CDR2 is YYEEEE. Trimming took off 4 bases at V and 2 bases at J, with 10 bases between the two ends. The CDR3 is 13 residues long. Here the CDR3 reads CASSLLGTYEQYF. The CDR3, as DNA: TGTGCCAGCAGCCTGCTAGGAACCTACGAGCAGTACTTC. The full variable domain, completed using reference TRBV5-6 and TRBJ2-7, is DAGVTQSPTHLIKTRGQQVTLRCSPKSGHDTVSWYQQALGQGPQFIFQYYEEEERQRGNFPDRFSGHQFPNYSSELNVNALLLGDSALYLCASSLLGTYEQYFGPGTRLTVT.

This clonotype showed up many times. The rearrangement links TRBV2 to TRBJ1-2, with a tentative D call TRBD1 (6 bases). Trimming removed 0 bases from V and 7 bases from J, with 15 bases in between. Germline V lookup: CDR1 SNHLY, CDR2 FYNNEI. The CDR3 covers 15 residues. CDR3 region: CASSEALGGRGGYTF. The CDR3 DNA is TGTGCCAGCAGTGAAGCGCTTGGGGGGCGAGGTGGCTACACCTTC.

This clonotype was counted many times. This chain joins TRBV6-1 and TRBJ1-2; TRBD1 agrees at 7 bases. The CDR3 has 14 residues. With 5 bases clipped from V and 4 bases from J, the junction kept 7 bases outside the gene matches. CDR1 MNHNS and CDR2 SASEGT come from the germline V gene. The DNA for the CDR3 is TGTGCCAGCAGTTATTCCGGGACAGTCTATGGCTACACCTTC. This encodes CASSYSGTVYGYTF.

The gene calls are TRBV4-2 and TRBJ2-7; 11 bases line up with TRBD2. V lost 3 bases to trimming and J lost 6 bases; unmatched junction nucleotides: 10. CDR3 length: 16 residues. Germline CDR1 and CDR2: LGHNA and YNFKEQ. The CDR3 is CASSHSLAGGPIEQYF. The CDR3 DNA reads as TGTGCCAGCAGCCACTCCTTAGCGGGGGGGCCAATCGAGCAGTACTTC.

This clonotype has a count of ten or more. This sequence joins TRBV7-9 and TRBJ1-1; D call uncertain. Germline CDR1 reads SEHNR; CDR2 reads FQNEAQ (reference sequence). The CDR3 extends over 15 amino acids. V was cut by 5 bases and J by 4 bases, with 17 bases left in between. This CDR3 reads CASSPPEGGGTEAFF. DNA of the CDR3: TGTGCCAGCAGCCCCCCGGAGGGAGGCGGCACTGAAGCTTTCTTT.

This clonotype was recorded many times. The chain carries TRBV14 and TRBJ2-7; tentatively, D is TRBD1 (6 bases). This CDR3 comprises 15 residues. With 4 bases removed from V and 0 bases from J, the gap between germline ends came to 13 bases. Germline CDR1 SGHDN, CDR2 FVKESK. The CDR3 DNA reads as TGTGCCAGCAGCCGGACAGCTTACGGCTCCTACGAGCAGTACTTC. This encodes CASSRTAYGSYEQYF.